The rows below give T cell receptor beta chains drawn from one sample of a study of T cells in localized non-small cell lung cancer. Sequencing used immunoSEQ multiplex PCR; TCRdb keeps in-frame clones, though not all of them. The sample contains roughly 2,100 clones, approximately 35% of which appear only once. Sequences were derived from lung tumor tissue, sampled before any cancer treatment. These TCRs come from a man between 40 and 69 years old with stage I lung adenocarcinoma. The CDR3 runs from the conserved cysteine through the conserved F or W. D genes are given only for firm matches. Rows may omit the clone size; those that give it use once, few, many or a size class.

V	length	D	size	J	DNA	CDR3
TRBV9	13	TRBD2	.	TRBJ2-1	TGTGCCAGCAGCGTAGACCCTAGCGGGGTCTGGTTCTTC	CASSVDPSGVWFF
TRBV14	14	TRBD1	.	TRBJ2-7	TGTGCCAGCAGAGGACAGGGATCACCCTACGAGCAGTACTTC	CASRGQGSPYEQYF
TRBV9	15	TRBD2	few	TRBJ2-3	TGTGCCAGCACTGTCAGCGGGAGGACGACAGATACGCAGTATTTT	CASTVSGRTTDTQYF
TRBV6-8	14	.	.	TRBJ2-5	TGTGCCAGCAGTTATTCCTCGGGGGAAGAGACCCAGTACTTC	CASSYSSGEETQYF
TRBV4-1	18	TRBD1	few	TRBJ2-6	TGCGCCAGCAGCTTAGGACAGGGGGCTTTTGCTGGGGCCAACGTCCTGACTTTC	CASSLGQGAFAGANVLTF
TRBV11-3	18	.	medium-sized	TRBJ2-5	TGTGCCAGCAGCTTAGTGTCGCGGGTTCGGGCGCGGAGGGAGACCCAGTACTTC	CASSLVSRVRARRETQYF
TRBV6-8	16	TRBD1	.	TRBJ2-5	TGTGCCAGCAGTTACTACAGGGGCGGCGTATTGGAGACCCAGTACTTC	CASSYYRGGVLETQYF
TRBV18	13	.	.	TRBJ1-1	TGTGCCAGCTCGCCCGTGATGAACACTGAAGCTTTTTTT	CASSPVMNTEAFF
TRBV11-3	17	TRBD2	medium-sized	TRBJ2-2	TGTGCCAGCAGCTGGGGACTAGCGGGGACGGGCACCGGGGAGCTGTTTTTT	CASSWGLAGTGTGELFF
TRBV28	12	.	.	TRBJ2-3	TGTGCCAGCAGAGCCGGCATTGATACGCAGTATTTT	CASRAGIDTQYF
TRBV19	16	TRBD2	few	TRBJ2-3	TGTGCCAGTAGTCGGACTAGCGGGGGCCGCACAGATACGCAGTATTTT	CASSRTSGGRTDTQYF
TRBV11-3	16	.	medium-sized	TRBJ1-1	TGTGCCAGCACCACCCCGGTGGGCTACTCTCTATCTGAAGCTTTCTTT	CASTTPVGYSLSEAFF
TRBV29-1	13	TRBD2	.	TRBJ2-7	TGCAGCGTTGGAAGCGGGAGGGCCGGCGAGCAGTACTTC	CSVGSGRAGEQYF
TRBV28	19	TRBD1	once	TRBJ1-5	TGTGCCAGCAGTTTCCTGAGACCTTTTGGGACAGAAAGCAATCAGCCCCAGCATTTT	CASSFLRPFGTESNQPQHF
TRBV18	16	TRBD1	large	TRBJ2-5	TGTGCCAGCTCACGATCCCGGGACAGCCACCAAGAGACCCAGTACTTC	CASSRSRDSHQETQYF
TRBV19	15	.	.	TRBJ1-3	TGTGCCAGTAAGATTGACCGATACTCTGGAAACACCATATATTTT	CASKIDRYSGNTIYF
TRBV19	14	.	.	TRBJ2-5	TGTGCCAGTAGTCGAACAGGGACACAAGAGACCCAGTACTTC	CASSRTGTQETQYF
TRBV11-3	20	TRBD2	few	TRBJ2-4	TGTGCCAGCAGCAGCCGACTTAGCGGGAGGGGGAACTTAGCCAAAAACATTCAGTACTTC	CASSSRLSGRGNLAKNIQYF
TRBV19	14	.	few	TRBJ1-1	TGTGCCAGTAGTGGAGCACTCATCGGCACTGAAGCTTTCTTT	CASSGALIGTEAFF
TRBV11-3	18	.	medium-sized	TRBJ1-1	TGTGCCAGCAGCCCCACCGGTAGGACATCCACGATGAACACTGAAGCTTTCTTT	CASSPTGRTSTMNTEAFF
TRBV9	16	TRBD2	.	TRBJ2-1	TGTGCCAGCAGCGTAGGGCAGCGGGGCTTCTACAATGAGCAGTTCTTC	CASSVGQRGFYNEQFF
TRBV28	16	.	.	TRBJ2-3	TGTGCCAGCAGTGGGTTTTTTTGGCATAGCACAGATACGCAGTATTTT	CASSGFFWHSTDTQYF
TRBV9	13	.	few	TRBJ2-3	TGTGCCAGCAGCATACTCAGCACAGATACGCAGTATTTT	CASSILSTDTQYF
TRBV15	16	TRBD1	once	TRBJ2-4	TGTGCCACCAGCACAATACAGGGGGCCGCGGAAAACATTCAGTACTTC	CATSTIQGAAENIQYF
TRBV28	14	.	.	TRBJ1-5	TGTGCCAGCAGTCCGGACAGTTTCAATCAGCCCCAGCATTTT	CASSPDSFNQPQHF
TRBV6-8	17	.	few	TRBJ1-2	TGTGCCAGCAGTTACCTCGGGCAGGGAATTGCTAACTATGGCTACACCTTC	CASSYLGQGIANYGYTF
TRBV28	14	TRBD2	.	TRBJ2-3	TGTGCCACCTCGCTAGCGGGAGGGGGAGATACGCAGTATTTT	CATSLAGGGDTQYF
TRBV5-1	15	TRBD1	few	TRBJ2-5	TGCGCCAGCAGCATCGCCGGGACAGTCCAAGAGACCCAGTACTTC	CASSIAGTVQETQYF
TRBV4-1	14	.	few	TRBJ2-7	TGCGCCAGCAGCCAAGGAGCGTTCCCGTACGAGCAGTACTTC	CASSQGAFPYEQYF
TRBV9	15	TRBD1	few	TRBJ2-7	TGTGCCAGCAGTGGATGGACAGGGGGAGTGGGAGAGCAGTACTTC	CASSGWTGGVGEQYF
TRBV14	15	.	.	TRBJ2-7	TGTGCCAGCAGCCACCTACCAGGGACCGCCTACGAGCAGTACTTC	CASSHLPGTAYEQYF
TRBV19	14	TRBD1	.	TRBJ1-1	TGTGCCAGTAGGCGACAGGGGAGGAACACTGAAGCTTTCTTT	CASRRQGRNTEAFF
TRBV6-8	17	.	medium-sized	TRBJ1-2	TGTGCCAGCAGTTACTCGAGGATATCGGAGTTGAACTATGGCTACACCTTC	CASSYSRISELNYGYTF
TRBV19	13	.	.	TRBJ2-2	TGTGCCAGTAGTCTCGGTTTAAAGAGGGAGCTGTTTTTT	CASSLGLKRELFF
TRBV11-3	16	.	medium-sized	TRBJ2-7	TGTGCCAGCAGCGAAGATTGGACCAACAACTCATACGAGCAGTACTTC	CASSEDWTNNSYEQYF
TRBV11-3	16	.	few	TRBJ2-7	TGTGCCAGCAGCTTAAGTAGGGGCCACAGCTCCTACGAGCAGTACTTC	CASSLSRGHSSYEQYF
TRBV11-3	17	TRBD2	.	TRBJ2-3	TGTGCCAGCAGCCTGGGGCTAGCGGGGGGGCCGGCAGATACGCAGTATTTT	CASSLGLAGGPADTQYF
TRBV11-3	16	TRBD1	.	TRBJ2-1	TGTGCCAGCAGCTCGCCAGACAGGGGTCGCTACAATGAGCAGTTCTTC	CASSSPDRGRYNEQFF